This T cell receptor beta chain was obtained from a study of CD8+ T cells in alopecia areata. At the level of the study: Treatment of the treated patients consisted of oral tofacitinib, 5 to 10 mg twice daily. A 6-month period off drug followed tofacitinib, which lasted 6 to 18 months. Notes on the study in general: Besides other cells, scalp samples also yield sequences of resident alphabeta T cells from normal skin.

Note on this clone: Its antigen is unknown.

It was from alopecia areata patients that lesional scalp punch biopsies and peripheral blood were collected. Isolated RNA was reverse transcribed into cDNA used as the sequencing template. The protocol was immunoSEQ multiplex PCR, while the TCRdb copy is restricted to in-frame clones and leaves out a portion. The sample has hundreds of thousands of clones; 50% to 60% are singletons. Germline lookup yields CDR1 SGHTA and CDR2 FQGTGA. This CDR3 region has 15 residues. Trimming took 5 bases from V and 0 from J, leaving 12 bases between them. The sequence derives from a human donor with alopecia areata. This sample comprised CD4+ T cells sorted from blood, obtained at week 0. The rearrangement joins TRBV7-3 to TRBJ2-3; D remains unclear. CDR3 sequence reads: CASSPEYLSTDTQYF. DNA for the CDR3: TGTGCCAGCAGCCCCGAGTATCTTAGCACAGATACGCAGTATTTT.